The source of this TCR beta chain is a study of Graves' ophthalmopathy and Graves' hyperthyroidism. This clonotype was counted only a few times. Its antigen remains unidentified. General study findings and limits: The blood repertoire also included most expanded thyroid clonotypes above 0.001 frequency.

There are 15 residues in the CDR3. J lost 4 bases, V lost 5 bases, and 5 bases had no gene match. The germline V gene has CDR1 KGHDR and CDR2 SFDVKD. A follow-up of 18 months without ophthalmopathy meant that hyperthyroidism was stable. Excluded: other autoimmune disease, uncontrolled infection, pregnancy or lactation. The TCR beta CDR3 regions underwent amplification from RNA transcripts. In the first round, RT-PCR was carried out with HTBI primers, and a multiplex PCR formed the second round. MiXCR, applied by TCRdb to the multiplex PCR reads, yields one record per CDR3 protein. This table holds around 36,000 distinct CDR3 sequences, roughly 52% found once.

J is TRBJ2-2 and V is TRBV24-1; 8 nucleotides agree with TRBD2. The source material was peripheral blood. The receptor was isolated from an adult woman with stable Graves' hyperthyroidism. CDR3: CATSVSGTGTGELFF. The DNA of the CDR3 is TGTGCCACCAGTGTTAGCGGGACGGGCACCGGGGAGCTGTTTTTT.